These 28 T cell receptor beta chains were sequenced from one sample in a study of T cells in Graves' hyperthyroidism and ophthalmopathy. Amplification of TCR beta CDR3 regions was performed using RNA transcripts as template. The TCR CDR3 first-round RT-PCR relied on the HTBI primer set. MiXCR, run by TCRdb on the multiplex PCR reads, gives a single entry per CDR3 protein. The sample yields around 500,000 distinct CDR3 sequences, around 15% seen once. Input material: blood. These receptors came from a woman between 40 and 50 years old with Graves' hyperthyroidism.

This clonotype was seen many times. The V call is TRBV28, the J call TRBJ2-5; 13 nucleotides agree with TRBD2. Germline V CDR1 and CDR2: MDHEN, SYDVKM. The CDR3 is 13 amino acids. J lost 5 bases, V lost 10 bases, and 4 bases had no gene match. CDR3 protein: CATTTSGGETQYF. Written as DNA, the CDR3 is TGTGCCACTACGACTAGCGGGGGGGAGACCCAGTACTTC.

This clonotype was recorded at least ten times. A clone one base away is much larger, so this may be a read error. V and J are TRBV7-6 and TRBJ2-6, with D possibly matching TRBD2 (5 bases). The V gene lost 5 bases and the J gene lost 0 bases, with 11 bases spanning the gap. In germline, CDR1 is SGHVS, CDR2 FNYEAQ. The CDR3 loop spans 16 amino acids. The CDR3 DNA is TGTGCCAGCAGCCCCTTTGGAGGCTCTGGGGCCAACGTCCTGACTTTC. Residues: CASSPFGGSGANVLTF.

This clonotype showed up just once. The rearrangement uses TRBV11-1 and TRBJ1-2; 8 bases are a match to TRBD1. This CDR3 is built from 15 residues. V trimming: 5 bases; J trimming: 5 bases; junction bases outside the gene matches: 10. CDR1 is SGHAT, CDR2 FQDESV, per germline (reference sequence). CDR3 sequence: CASSPSNDRGYGYTF. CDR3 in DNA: TGTGCCAGCAGCCCATCGAACGACAGGGGATATGGCTACACCTTC. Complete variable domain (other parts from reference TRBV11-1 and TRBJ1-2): EAEVAQSPRYKITEKSQAVAFWCDPISGHATLYWYRQILGQGPELLVQFQDESVVDDSQLPKDRFSAERLKGVDSTLKIQPAELGDSAMYLCASSPSNDRGYGYTFGSGTRLTVV.

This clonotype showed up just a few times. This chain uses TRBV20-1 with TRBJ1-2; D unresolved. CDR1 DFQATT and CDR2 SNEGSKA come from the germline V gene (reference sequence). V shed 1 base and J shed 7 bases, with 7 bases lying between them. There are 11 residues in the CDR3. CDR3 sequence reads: CSARGGIGYTF. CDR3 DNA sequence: TGCAGTGCTAGAGGGGGAATTGGCTACACCTTC.

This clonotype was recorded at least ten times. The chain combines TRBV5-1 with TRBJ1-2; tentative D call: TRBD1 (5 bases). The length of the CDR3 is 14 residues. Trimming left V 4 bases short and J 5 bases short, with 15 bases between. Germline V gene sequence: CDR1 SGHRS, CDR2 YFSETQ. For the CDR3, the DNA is TGCGCCAGCAGCCCCGGGGCTCCTGGTTATGGCTACACCTTC. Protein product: CASSPGAPGYGYTF.

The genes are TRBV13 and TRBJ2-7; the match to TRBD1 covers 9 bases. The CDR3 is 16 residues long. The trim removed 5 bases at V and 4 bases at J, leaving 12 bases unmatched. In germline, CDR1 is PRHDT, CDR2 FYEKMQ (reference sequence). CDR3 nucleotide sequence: TGTGCCAGCAGCACTGCTGGGACAGGGATAACATACGAGCAGTACTTC. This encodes CASSTAGTGITYEQYF.

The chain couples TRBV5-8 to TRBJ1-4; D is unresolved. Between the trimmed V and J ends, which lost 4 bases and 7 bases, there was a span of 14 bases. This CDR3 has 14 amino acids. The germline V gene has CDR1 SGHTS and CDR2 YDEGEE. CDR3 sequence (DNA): TGTGCCAGCAGCCGATACATTGAGGGTGAAAAACTGTTTTTT. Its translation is CASSRYIEGEKLFF.

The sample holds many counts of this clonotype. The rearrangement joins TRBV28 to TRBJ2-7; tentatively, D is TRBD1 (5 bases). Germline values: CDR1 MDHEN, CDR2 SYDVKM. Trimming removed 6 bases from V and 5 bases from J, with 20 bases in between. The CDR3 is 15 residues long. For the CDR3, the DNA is TGTGCCAGCAGCCTGGACACCCCCCCAACGGACGAGCAGTACTTC. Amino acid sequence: CASSLDTPPTDEQYF.

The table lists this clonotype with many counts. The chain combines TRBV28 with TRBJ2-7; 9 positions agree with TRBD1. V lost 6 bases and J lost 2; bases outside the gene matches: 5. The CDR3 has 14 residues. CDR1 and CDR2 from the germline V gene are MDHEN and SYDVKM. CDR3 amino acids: CASSDRGAPYEQYF. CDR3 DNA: TGTGCCAGCAGCGACAGGGGGGCCCCCTACGAGCAGTACTTC.

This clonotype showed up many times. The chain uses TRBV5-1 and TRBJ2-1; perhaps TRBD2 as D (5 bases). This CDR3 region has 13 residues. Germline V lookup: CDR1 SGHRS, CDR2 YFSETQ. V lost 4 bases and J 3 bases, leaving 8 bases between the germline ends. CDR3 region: CASSGRGYNEQFF. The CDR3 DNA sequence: TGCGCCAGCAGCGGCCGGGGCTACAATGAGCAGTTCTTC.

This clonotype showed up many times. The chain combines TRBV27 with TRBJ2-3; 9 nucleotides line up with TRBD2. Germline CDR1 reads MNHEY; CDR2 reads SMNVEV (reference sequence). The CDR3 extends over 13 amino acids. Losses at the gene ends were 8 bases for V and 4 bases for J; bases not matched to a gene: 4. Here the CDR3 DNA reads TGTGCCAGCGCGCGGGAGGGGCCAGATACGCAGTATTTT. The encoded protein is CASAREGPDTQYF.

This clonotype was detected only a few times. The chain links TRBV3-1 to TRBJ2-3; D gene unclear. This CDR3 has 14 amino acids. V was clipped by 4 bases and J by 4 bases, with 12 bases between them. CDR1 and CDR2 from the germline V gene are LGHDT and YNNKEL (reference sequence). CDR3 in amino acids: CASSRVGLPDTQYF. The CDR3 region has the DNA TGTGCCAGCAGCCGAGTGGGGTTGCCAGATACGCAGTATTTT.

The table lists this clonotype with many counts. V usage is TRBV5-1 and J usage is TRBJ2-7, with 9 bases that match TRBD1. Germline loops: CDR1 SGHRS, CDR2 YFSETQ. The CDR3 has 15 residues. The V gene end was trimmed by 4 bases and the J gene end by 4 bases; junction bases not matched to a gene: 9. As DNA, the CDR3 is TGCGCCAGCAGCCCCCTGCCGGGACAGGGATACGAGCAGTACTTC. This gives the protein CASSPLPGQGYEQYF.

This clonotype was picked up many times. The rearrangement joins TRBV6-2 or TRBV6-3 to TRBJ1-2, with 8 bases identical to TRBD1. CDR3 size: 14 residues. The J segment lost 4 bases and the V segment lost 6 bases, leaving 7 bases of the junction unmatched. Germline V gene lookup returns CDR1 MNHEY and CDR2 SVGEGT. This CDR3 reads CASSLTGDGYGYTF. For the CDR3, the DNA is TGTGCCAGCAGCCTGACAGGGGACGGCTATGGCTACACCTTC.

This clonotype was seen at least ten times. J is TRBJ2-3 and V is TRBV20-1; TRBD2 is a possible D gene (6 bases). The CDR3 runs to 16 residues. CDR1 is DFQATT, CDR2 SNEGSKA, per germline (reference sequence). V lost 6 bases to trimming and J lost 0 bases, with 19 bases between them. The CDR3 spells CSANLGTSVSTDTQYF. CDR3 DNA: TGCAGTGCGAATTTGGGGACTTCGGTAAGCACAGATACGCAGTATTTT.

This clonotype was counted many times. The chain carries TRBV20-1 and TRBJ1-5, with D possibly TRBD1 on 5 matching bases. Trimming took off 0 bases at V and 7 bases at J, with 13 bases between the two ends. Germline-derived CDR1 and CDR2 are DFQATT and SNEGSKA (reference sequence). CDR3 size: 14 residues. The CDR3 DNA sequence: TGCAGTGCTAGAGAGGGACCTTCGACCCAGCCCCAGCATTTT. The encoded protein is CSAREGPSTQPQHF.

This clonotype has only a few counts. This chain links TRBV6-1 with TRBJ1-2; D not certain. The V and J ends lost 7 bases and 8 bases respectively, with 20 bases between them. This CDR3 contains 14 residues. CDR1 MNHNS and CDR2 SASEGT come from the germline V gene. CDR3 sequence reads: CASTQRLYLGGYTF. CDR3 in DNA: TGTGCCAGCACCCAAAGGCTCTACCTTGGGGGCTACACCTTC.

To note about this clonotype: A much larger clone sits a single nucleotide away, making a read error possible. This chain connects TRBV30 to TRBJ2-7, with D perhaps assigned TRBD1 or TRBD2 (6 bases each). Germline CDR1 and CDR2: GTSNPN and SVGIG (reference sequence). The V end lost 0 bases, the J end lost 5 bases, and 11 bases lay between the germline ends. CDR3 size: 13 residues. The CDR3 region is CAWSVQGLDEQYF. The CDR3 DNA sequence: TGTGCCTGGAGTGTACAGGGACTCGACGAGCAGTACTTC.

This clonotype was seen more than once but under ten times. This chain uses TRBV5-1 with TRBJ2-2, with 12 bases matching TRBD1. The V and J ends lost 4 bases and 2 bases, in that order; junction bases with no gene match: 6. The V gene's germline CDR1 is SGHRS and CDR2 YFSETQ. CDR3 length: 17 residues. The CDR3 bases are TGCGCCAGCAGCCCCGGGACAGGGGGCTTAAACACCGGGGAGCTGTTTTTT. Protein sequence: CASSPGTGGLNTGELFF.

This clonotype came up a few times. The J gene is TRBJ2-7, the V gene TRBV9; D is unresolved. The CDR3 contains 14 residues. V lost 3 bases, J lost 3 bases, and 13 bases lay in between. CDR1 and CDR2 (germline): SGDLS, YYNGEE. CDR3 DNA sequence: TGTGCCAGCAGCGGTGGGGTAGTCGGCTACGAGCAGTACTTC. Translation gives CASSGGVVGYEQYF.

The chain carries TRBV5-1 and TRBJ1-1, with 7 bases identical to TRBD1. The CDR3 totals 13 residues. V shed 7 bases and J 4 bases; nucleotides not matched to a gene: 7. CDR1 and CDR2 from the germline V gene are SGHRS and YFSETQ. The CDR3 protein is CASRPQGGTEAFF. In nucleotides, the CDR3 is TGCGCCAGCCGCCCTCAGGGGGGCACTGAAGCTTTCTTT. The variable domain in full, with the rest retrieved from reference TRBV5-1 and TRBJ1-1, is KAGVTQTPRYLIKTRGQQVTLSCSPISGHRSVSWYQQTPGQGLQFLFEYFSETQRNKGNFPGRFSGRQFSNSRSEMNVSTLELGDSALYLCASRPQGGTEAFFGQGTRLTVV.

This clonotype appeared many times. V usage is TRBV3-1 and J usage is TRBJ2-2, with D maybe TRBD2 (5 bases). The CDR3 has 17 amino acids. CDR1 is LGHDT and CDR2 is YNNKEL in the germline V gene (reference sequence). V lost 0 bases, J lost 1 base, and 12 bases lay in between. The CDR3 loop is CASSQDYPAVNTGELFF. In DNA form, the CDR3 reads TGTGCCAGCAGCCAAGATTACCCAGCGGTGAACACCGGGGAGCTGTTTTTT.

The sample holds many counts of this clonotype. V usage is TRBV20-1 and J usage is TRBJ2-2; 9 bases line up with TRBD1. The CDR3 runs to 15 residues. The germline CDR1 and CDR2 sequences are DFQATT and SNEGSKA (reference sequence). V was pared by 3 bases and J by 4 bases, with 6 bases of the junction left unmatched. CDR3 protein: CSASPGQGTTGELFF. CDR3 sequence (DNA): TGCAGTGCTAGCCCGGGACAGGGTACCACCGGGGAGCTGTTTTTT.

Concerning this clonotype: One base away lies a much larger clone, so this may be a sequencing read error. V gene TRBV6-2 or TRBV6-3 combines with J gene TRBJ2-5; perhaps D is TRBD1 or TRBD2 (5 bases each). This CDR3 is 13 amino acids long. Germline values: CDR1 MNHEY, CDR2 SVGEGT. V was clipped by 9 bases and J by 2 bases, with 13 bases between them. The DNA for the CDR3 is TGTGCCAGTACCCCGGGACCGCAAGAGACCCAGTACTTC. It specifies CASTPGPQETQYF.

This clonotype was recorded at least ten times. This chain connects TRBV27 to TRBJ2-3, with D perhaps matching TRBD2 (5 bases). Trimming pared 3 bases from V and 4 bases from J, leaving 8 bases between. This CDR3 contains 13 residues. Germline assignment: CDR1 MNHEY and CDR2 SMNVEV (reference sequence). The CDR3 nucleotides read TGTGCCAGCAGTTTTTTCGGGGCAGATACGCAGTATTTT. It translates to CASSFFGADTQYF.

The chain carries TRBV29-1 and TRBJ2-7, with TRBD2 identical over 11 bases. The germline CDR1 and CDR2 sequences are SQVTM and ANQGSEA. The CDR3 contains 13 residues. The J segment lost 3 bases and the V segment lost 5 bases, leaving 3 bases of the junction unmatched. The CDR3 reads CSVPTSGNYEQYF. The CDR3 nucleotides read TGCAGCGTTCCGACTAGCGGGAACTACGAGCAGTACTTC.

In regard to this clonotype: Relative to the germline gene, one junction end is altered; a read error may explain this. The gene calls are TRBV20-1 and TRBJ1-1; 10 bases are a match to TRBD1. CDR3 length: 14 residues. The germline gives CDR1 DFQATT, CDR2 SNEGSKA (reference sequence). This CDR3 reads CSAGQGGVKTEAFF. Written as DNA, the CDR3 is TGCAGTGCTGGACAGGGGGGGGTGAAAACTGAAGCTTTCTTT.

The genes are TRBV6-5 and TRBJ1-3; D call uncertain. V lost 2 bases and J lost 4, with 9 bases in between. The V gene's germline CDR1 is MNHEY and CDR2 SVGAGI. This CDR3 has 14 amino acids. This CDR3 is CASSYGLRGNTIYF. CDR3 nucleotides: TGTGCCAGCAGTTACGGGCTAAGAGGAAACACCATATATTTT.